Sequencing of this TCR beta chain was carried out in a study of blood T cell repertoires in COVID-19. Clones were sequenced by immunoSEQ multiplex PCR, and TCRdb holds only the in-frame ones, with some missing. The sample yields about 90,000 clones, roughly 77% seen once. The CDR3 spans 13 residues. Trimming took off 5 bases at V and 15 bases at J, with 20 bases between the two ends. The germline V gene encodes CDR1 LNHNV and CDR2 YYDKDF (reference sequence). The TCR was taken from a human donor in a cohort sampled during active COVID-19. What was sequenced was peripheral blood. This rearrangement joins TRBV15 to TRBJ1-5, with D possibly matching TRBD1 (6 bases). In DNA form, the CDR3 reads TGTGCCACCAGCCCCCGGACAGTTGGGGGTCGGCATTTT. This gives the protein CATSPRTVGGRHF.